These 4 T cell receptor beta chains were all obtained from the same sample, sequenced in a study of T cells after yellow fever vaccination. Using its own MiXCR run on the 5' RACE reads, TCRdb lists one record per CDR3 protein. Of some 390,000 distinct CDR3 sequences listed, around a sixth were seen once; the top ten hold around 17%. Sequencing was performed on PBMCs, taken before the yellow fever booster vaccination. These receptors all come from a man between 18 and 35 years old who received the YFV17D yellow fever vaccine.

The CDR3, as DNA: TGTGCCAGCATCGGAGGCAGTTACGGGACAGCCATCTCTGGGGCCAACGTCCTGACTTTC. This codes for CASIGGSYGTAISGANVLTF. This rearrangement joins TRBV7-2 to TRBJ2-6; 7 bases are shared with TRBD1. Germline V gives CDR1 SGHTA, CDR2 FQGNSA. The CDR3 is 20 amino acids. V lost 7 bases, J lost 0 bases, and 18 bases stayed unmatched.

The chain is built from TRBV7-2 and TRBJ2-1; D is unclear. The CDR3 extends over 14 amino acids. Trimming pared 1 base from V and 8 bases from J, leaving 12 bases between. Per the germline V gene, CDR1 is SGHTA and CDR2 is FQGNSA. The CDR3 loop is CASSLGFGLDEQFF. CDR3 nucleotide sequence: TGTGCCAGCAGCTTAGGATTTGGCTTGGATGAGCAGTTCTTC.

This chain connects TRBV28 to TRBJ1-4; D not certain. Germline lookup yields CDR1 MDHEN and CDR2 SYDVKM. CDR3 size: 15 residues. Trimming pared 3 bases from V and 5 bases from J, leaving 13 bases between. CDR3 bases: TGTGCCAGCAGTTTCCAGCAAGCAAGCAATGAAAAACTGTTTTTT. Translation: CASSFQQASNEKLFF.

This chain links TRBV7-3 with TRBJ1-1, with D unclear. Trimming pared 2 bases from V and 3 bases from J, leaving 7 bases between. The CDR3 consists of 13 residues. Germline assignment: CDR1 SGHTA and CDR2 FQGTGA. This CDR3 reads CASSLFRHTEAFF. The CDR3 DNA reads as TGTGCCAGCAGCTTATTCAGGCACACTGAAGCTTTCTTT.